Listed here are 19 T cell receptor beta chains from one sample, sequenced in a study of response to subunit inactivated influenza vaccine. Via MiXCR, TCRdb re-called the RT-PCR reads, giving one row per CDR3 protein. This table holds 550,000 to 800,000 distinct CDR3 sequences, around 13% found once. This sample comprised PBMCs from blood, obtained 14 to 15 days before vaccination. The receptors originated from a man over 45 who received an inactivated influenza vaccine.

This clonotype was counted only a few times. The chain combines TRBV27 with TRBJ2-1; TRBD1 might be the D (7 bases). V dropped 7 bases and J dropped 4 bases, with 14 bases sitting between them. In germline, CDR1 is MNHEY, CDR2 SMNVEV (reference sequence). The CDR3 sequence is 14 residues long. The CDR3 nucleotides are TGTGCCAGCACCCCCGCGGGACAGTACAATGAGCAGTTCTTC. This encodes CASTPAGQYNEQFF.

This clonotype has just a few counts. V and J are TRBV4-3 and TRBJ1-2, with unresolved D. Looked up from germline, CDR1 is LGHNA and CDR2 is YSLEER. Trimming stripped 1 base from V and 5 bases from J, with 17 bases between. This CDR3 is built from 16 residues. The CDR3, as DNA: TGCGCCAGCAGCCAAGTCGTCTGGGAGGGCCCATATGGCTACACCTTC. Translating it yields CASSQVVWEGPYGYTF.

This clonotype has a single count. This chain joins TRBV18 and TRBJ1-1, with no clear D. The CDR3 is made up of 15 amino acids. Germline CDR1 is KGHSH and CDR2 is LQKENI. The ends were cut back, 1 base at V and 2 bases at J, with 11 bases in the middle. CDR3 region: CASSPQSNRNTEAFF. The CDR3 DNA reads TGTGCCAGCTCACCACAGTCTAACAGAAACACTGAAGCTTTCTTT.

This clonotype showed up just a few times. J is TRBJ2-3 and V is TRBV21-1; the D call TRBD2 from the table was never checked on the DNA. TRBV21-1 is a pseudogene. The CDR3 is 13 residues long. The CDR3 DNA reads TGTGCCAGCAGCGCAGGGCCGGCAGGTACGCAGTATTTT. Residues: CASSAGPAGTQYF.

The CDR3 sequence is CASRLRQTLIPGELFF. The CDR3 DNA reads as TGTGCCAGCAGACTCAGACAGACTCTTATTCCCGGGGAGCTGTTTTTT. This chain uses TRBV14 with TRBJ2-2; a possible D gene is TRBD1 (5 bases). CDR3 length: 16 residues. Germline V lookup: CDR1 SGHDN, CDR2 FVKESK. V was pared by 6 bases and J by 6 bases, with 20 bases between.

Ten or more counts support this clonotype. The CDR3 DNA reads TGTGCCAGCAGTTTCGCCCCGACTAGTACCACAGATACGCAGTATTTT. Protein sequence: CASSFAPTSTTDTQYF. This chain connects TRBV28 to TRBJ2-3, with a weak D call TRBD2 (6 bases). V lost 3 bases and J 2 bases, leaving 15 bases between the germline ends. The length of the CDR3 is 16 residues. CDR1 and CDR2 from the germline V gene are MDHEN and SYDVKM.

V usage is TRBV12-3 or TRBV12-4 and J usage is TRBJ2-5; the D gene is possibly TRBD2 (6 bases). V shed 6 bases and J shed 2 bases, with 16 bases lying between them. The CDR3 spans 15 residues. The CDR3: CASSIGGVTQETQYF. In DNA form, the CDR3 reads TGTGCCAGCAGCATAGGAGGGGTCACGCAAGAGACCCAGTACTTC.

V usage is TRBV29-1 and J usage is TRBJ2-5; 10 nucleotides line up with TRBD1. Germline V gene lookup returns CDR1 SQVTM and CDR2 ANQGSEA. The CDR3 is made up of 12 amino acids. V shed 7 bases and J 4 bases; nucleotides not matched to a gene: 3. The CDR3 DNA is TGCAGCGGCGGGGACAGGGGAGAGACCCAGTACTTC. Protein: CSGGDRGETQYF.

This clonotype was found a few times. This chain links TRBV6-5 with TRBJ2-3; D call uncertain. The CDR3 contains 15 residues. The V and J ends lost 0 bases and 0 bases respectively, with 7 bases between them. Germline V gene sequence: CDR1 MNHEY, CDR2 SVGAGI. The CDR3 spells CASSYSMGSTDTQYF. The DNA of the CDR3 is TGTGCCAGCAGTTACTCGATGGGAAGCACAGATACGCAGTATTTT.

V and J are TRBV28 and TRBJ1-2, with D perhaps matching TRBD1 (6 bases). The CDR3 spans 16 residues. Germline lookup yields CDR1 MDHEN and CDR2 SYDVKM. Trimming removed 2 bases from V and 4 bases from J, with 17 bases in between. CDR3 sequence reads: CASSLGAQGLGYGYTF. Written as DNA, the CDR3 is TGTGCCAGCAGTTTAGGGGCACAGGGTTTGGGCTATGGCTACACCTTC.

The chain is built from TRBV9 and TRBJ2-7; 7 nucleotides align to TRBD2. V shed 0 bases, J shed 5 bases, and the junction held 5 bases outside the gene matches. Germline CDR1 and CDR2: SGDLS and YYNGEE. CDR3 length: 14 amino acids. CDR3 DNA sequence: TGTGCCAGCAGCGTAGATGGGGAGGGCCACGAGCAGTACTTC. Translation gives CASSVDGEGHEQYF.

This clonotype has more than one count but fewer than ten. This sequence joins TRBV6-2 or TRBV6-3 and TRBJ2-2; D could derive from TRBD1 or TRBD2 (5 bases each). Deletions cut 6 bases from V and 4 bases from J, with 15 bases between. The length of the CDR3 is 15 residues. The germline CDR1 and CDR2 sequences are MNHEY and SVGEGT. DNA of the CDR3: TGTGCCAGCAGCAAAATGGGACGTAGCACCGGGGAGCTGTTTTTT. Protein: CASSKMGRSTGELFF.

This clonotype was counted only a few times. The chain uses TRBV2 and TRBJ1-4, with D possibly matching TRBD1 (5 bases). CDR1 is SNHLY and CDR2 is FYNNEI in the germline V gene. V was clipped by 5 bases and J by 5 bases, with 15 bases between them. The CDR3 is 15 residues long. CDR3: CASSRTGLSNEKLFF. In DNA form, the CDR3 reads TGTGCCAGCAGTCGGACGGGACTGTCGAATGAAAAACTGTTTTTT. Full variable domain (missing parts from reference TRBV2 and TRBJ1-4): EPEVTQTPSHQVTQMGQEVILRCVPISNHLYFYWYRQILGQKVEFLVSFYNNEISEKSEIFDDQFSVERPDGSNFTLKIRSTKLEDSAMYFCASSRTGLSNEKLFFGSGTQLSVL.

The V gene is TRBV12-3 or TRBV12-4, the J gene TRBJ2-2; TRBD1 matches 8 bases. This CDR3 spans 18 amino acids. V lost 3 bases to trimming and J lost 1 base; unmatched junction nucleotides: 10. The CDR3, as DNA: TGTGCCAGCAGTTTTCCCCCCCCAACAGGGGGGAACACCGGGGAGCTGTTTTTT. Translated: CASSFPPPTGGNTGELFF.

This rearrangement joins TRBV20-1 to TRBJ2-5; no clear D. Trimming took 0 bases from V and 1 from J, leaving 9 bases between them. The CDR3 has 14 residues. CDR1 is DFQATT, CDR2 SNEGSKA, per germline (reference sequence). The CDR3 bases are TGCAGTGCTAGAGATCCCACATTCCAAGAGACCCAGTACTTC. Amino acids: CSARDPTFQETQYF.

The sample holds many counts of this clonotype. The chain joins TRBV29-1 to TRBJ1-2; TRBD1 matches 7 bases. This CDR3 comprises 14 residues. Germline CDR1 is SQVTM and CDR2 is ANQGSEA. The trim removed 8 bases at V and 2 bases at J, leaving 11 bases unmatched. CDR3 region: CSSWGLGQNYGYTF. CDR3 DNA: TGCAGCTCTTGGGGGCTGGGACAGAACTATGGCTACACCTTC.

V and J are TRBV5-1 and TRBJ2-1; no clear D. The CDR3 has 16 amino acids. Trimming took off 0 bases at V and 1 base at J, with 11 bases between the two ends. Germline CDR1 SGHRS, CDR2 YFSETQ. Here the CDR3 DNA reads TGCGCCAGCAGCTTGGAGCGTGGGGTGTCCTACAATGAGCAGTTCTTC. Translated: CASSLERGVSYNEQFF.

The V and J genes are TRBV10-2 and TRBJ1-2, with D maybe TRBD1 (5 bases). Germline assignment: CDR1 WSHSY and CDR2 SAAADI. Trimming shortened V by 7 bases and J by 3 bases, and 9 bases separated the two germline ends. The CDR3 runs 12 residues. The CDR3 coding sequence is TGCGCCAGCATGACGGGGGACTATGGCTACACCTTC. It specifies CASMTGDYGYTF.

This clonotype was seen more than once but under ten times. The CDR3 loop is CAWGTGVSYEQYF. Here the CDR3 DNA reads TGTGCCTGGGGGACAGGGGTCTCCTACGAGCAGTACTTC. V and J are TRBV30 and TRBJ2-7; 10 nucleotides agree with TRBD1. V was pared by 5 bases and J by 0 bases, with 1 base of the junction left unmatched. The CDR3 totals 13 residues. Germline CDR1 GTSNPN, CDR2 SVGIG (reference sequence).